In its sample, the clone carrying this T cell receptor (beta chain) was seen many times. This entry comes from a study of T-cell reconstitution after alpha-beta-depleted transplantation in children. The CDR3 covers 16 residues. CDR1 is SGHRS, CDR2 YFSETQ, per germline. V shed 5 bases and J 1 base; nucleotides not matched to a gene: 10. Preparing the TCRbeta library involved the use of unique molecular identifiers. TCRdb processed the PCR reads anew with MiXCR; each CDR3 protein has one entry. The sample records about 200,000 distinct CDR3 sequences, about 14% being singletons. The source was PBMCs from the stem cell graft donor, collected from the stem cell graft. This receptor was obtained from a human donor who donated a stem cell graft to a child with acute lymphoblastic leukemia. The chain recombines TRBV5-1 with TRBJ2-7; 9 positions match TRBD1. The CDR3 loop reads CASRFGTGTGSYEQYF. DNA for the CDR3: TGCGCCAGCAGGTTCGGAACGGGGACAGGGTCCTACGAGCAGTACTTC.